The subject of this entry is one T cell receptor beta chain. Different DNA sequences within this sample yield the same CDR3. V was pared by 3 bases and J by 1 base, with 7 bases between. The CDR3 is 13 amino acids. Germline V gene data show CDR1 as SGHNT and CDR2 as YENEEA. This sample was taken from a study of blood T cell repertoires in COVID-19. At the level of the study: The samples span acute and convalescent COVID-19 from the United States, Italy and Spain.

Authors' data handling: Amplification of reference gene primers was used by the study to estimate nucleated cell counts. Using immunoSEQ multiplex PCR, the repertoire was profiled, and TCRdb retains in-frame clones only, with some absent. The V and J calls and clone size come from that table; D and trimming were worked out from the DNA. Among about 220,000 clones listed, 70% to 90% were seen once. The chain employs TRBV11-3 and TRBJ2-7; a weak D match, TRBD2 (5 bases). This TCR was sampled from a woman in her sixties or seventies with COVID-19, enrolled during active disease. The sample consisted of peripheral blood. Here the CDR3 DNA reads TGTGCCAGCAGCTTGGGAGCATCCTACGAGCAGTACTTC. Translated, it gives CASSLGASYEQYF.